These 18 T cell receptor beta chains share one sample of origin, sequenced in a study of blood T cells in healthy people across ages. A second PCR of 7 to 11 cycles used a sample-barcoded 5' primer and a J-beta primer mix. TCRdb ran MiXCR on the 5' RACE reads and lists one entry per CDR3 protein. The sample records over 450,000 distinct CDR3 sequences, 24% being singletons. These data were likewise used in another study, on T cells of mothers and their children.

The sequenced material came from blood. The receptors come from a boy aged 5-17 years in good health.

The V call is TRBV29-1, the J call TRBJ2-5, with D perhaps TRBD2 (6 bases). The J call may be mistaken, given a closer DNA end match to TRBJ2-1. CDR3 length: 18 residues. Germline CDR1 SQVTM, CDR2 ANQGSEA. CDR3 sequence (DNA): TGCAGCGTTGTTTACTTCTTAACGAGGGCCGGGAGCCACAATGAGCAGTTCTTC. Protein sequence: CSVVYFLTRAGSHNEQFF.

V is TRBV12-5 and J is TRBJ2-1; D might be TRBD2 (5 bases). Trimming left V 1 base short and J 6 bases short, with 13 bases between. Germline V gives CDR1 LGHNT, CDR2 FRNRAP. The CDR3 has 15 amino acids. CDR3 nucleotides: TGTGCTAGTGGTTTGGGACTACTCGATAGCAATGAGCAGTTCTTC. Amino acids: CASGLGLLDSNEQFF.

The chain recombines TRBV28 with TRBJ1-2; TRBD1 might be the D (5 bases). This CDR3 is built from 15 residues. V shed 5 bases and J shed 4 bases, with 17 bases lying between them. Germline V gene sequence: CDR1 MDHEN, CDR2 SYDVKM. CDR3 coding DNA: TGTGCCAGCAGTATCATCTCCCCAGGGACCTATGGCTACACCTTC. Protein: CASSIISPGTYGYTF.

The chain recombines TRBV25-1 with TRBJ2-5; unclear D gene. Germline V gene sequence: CDR1 MGHDK, CDR2 SYGVNS. Trimming cost V 2 bases and J 5 bases, with 9 bases left between them. CDR3 size: 13 residues. CDR3 region: CASSEVRFETQYF. The CDR3 coding sequence is TGTGCCAGCAGTGAAGTCCGTTTCGAGACCCAGTACTTC.

This chain connects TRBV12-3 or TRBV12-4 to TRBJ1-4; D ambiguous. This CDR3 has 13 residues. The V end was cut by 6 bases, the J end by 7 bases, with 12 bases between. CDR3 in DNA: TGTGCCAGCAGGGTCGTGGGATCTGAAAAACTGTTTTTT. Translation gives CASRVVGSEKLFF.

This chain links TRBV6-5 with TRBJ1-6, with D unresolved. The CDR3 has 17 residues. Germline V lookup: CDR1 MNHEY, CDR2 SVGAGI. The V end was cut by 6 bases, the J end by 0 bases, with 15 bases between. CDR3 residues: CASSHSVVYSYNSPLHF. The CDR3, as DNA: TGTGCCAGCAGCCACTCCGTGGTATACTCCTATAATTCACCCCTCCACTTT.

The chain uses TRBV4-2 and TRBJ2-4; unclear D gene. From germline, CDR1 is LGHNA and CDR2 YNFKEQ. The CDR3 consists of 15 residues. Trimming shortened V by 0 bases and J by 0 bases, and 6 bases separated the two germline ends. For the CDR3, the DNA is TGTGCCAGCAGCCAAGACTGGACAGCCAAAAACATTCAGTACTTC. As protein: CASSQDWTAKNIQYF.

In this sample, this clonotype turned up a few times. The genes are TRBV5-5 and TRBJ2-5; D is perhaps TRBD1 or TRBD2 (6 bases each). Trimming took off 5 bases at V and 5 bases at J, with 16 bases between the two ends. Germline V lookup: CDR1 SGHKS, CDR2 YYEKEE (reference sequence). The CDR3 contains 14 residues. The CDR3 nucleotides read TGTGCCAGCAGGCAAGAGGGGGGCAGGGAGACCCAGTACTTC. Translating gives CASRQEGGRETQYF.

This clonotype appeared a few times. The chain carries TRBV7-2 and TRBJ1-4, with a tentative D call TRBD1 (6 bases). Trimming took off 4 bases at V and 7 bases at J, with 19 bases between the two ends. The germline CDR1 and CDR2 sequences are SGHTA and FQGNSA. The CDR3 totals 16 residues. The CDR3 here is CASSWTNREGGEKLFF. The CDR3 bases are TGTGCCAGCAGCTGGACGAACAGGGAAGGGGGTGAAAAACTGTTTTTT.

Only a few counts were recorded for this clonotype. This chain connects TRBV5-5 to TRBJ2-1; 7 bases fit TRBD2. The CDR3 is made up of 15 amino acids. Per the germline V gene, CDR1 is SGHKS and CDR2 is YYEKEE (reference sequence). V was clipped by 4 bases and J by 0 bases; unmatched bases: 4. CDR3 sequence reads: CASSMGGSSYNEQFF. CDR3 bases: TGTGCCAGCAGCATGGGGGGGTCCTCCTACAATGAGCAGTTCTTC.

In its sample, this clonotype was seen many times. This chain connects TRBV29-1 to TRBJ2-7, with 7 nucleotides matching TRBD1. The CDR3 runs 12 residues. CDR1 is SQVTM, CDR2 ANQGSEA, per germline. The ends lost 7 bases at V and 3 bases at J; junction bases unmatched: 6. The CDR3, as DNA: TGCAGCGCTTTGGGACAGAACTACGAGCAGTACTTC. Its translation: CSALGQNYEQYF.

This chain uses TRBV7-2 with TRBJ2-1; perhaps TRBD2 as D (6 bases). Germline values: CDR1 SGHTA, CDR2 FQGNSA. Trimming removed 5 bases at V and 6 bases at J, with 17 bases between. The CDR3 totals 15 residues. The chain's CDR3 is CASSPSGGAFNEQFF. The CDR3 region has the DNA TGTGCCAGCAGCCCCAGCGGCGGGGCCTTCAATGAGCAGTTCTTC. Variable domain in full (rest from reference TRBV7-2 and TRBJ2-1): GAGVSQSPSNKVTEKGKDVELRCDPISGHTALYWYRQSLGQGLEFLIYFQGNSAPDKSGLPSDRFSAERTGGSVSTLTIQRTQQEDSAVYLCASSPSGGAFNEQFFGPGTRLTVL.

V is TRBV10-3 and J is TRBJ1-2; the D gene is possibly TRBD1 (5 bases). This CDR3 has 12 amino acids. CDR1 ENHRY and CDR2 SYGVKD come from the germline V gene. The V end was cut by 10 bases, the J end by 3 bases, with 12 bases between. CDR3 DNA sequence: TGTGCCAGCACAGGTCCCTACTATGGCTACACCTTC. Translating it yields CASTGPYYGYTF.

In this sample, this clonotype turned up many times. This chain joins TRBV5-1 and TRBJ2-1; 7 nucleotides line up with TRBD1. V shed 4 bases, J shed 8 bases, and the junction held 15 bases outside the gene matches. The V gene's germline CDR1 is SGHRS and CDR2 YFSETQ. This CDR3 has 16 residues. The CDR3 protein is CASSRGKGAGNDEQFF. Written as DNA, the CDR3 is TGCGCCAGCAGCCGGGGTAAGGGGGCAGGTAACGATGAGCAGTTCTTC.

This chain links TRBV27 with TRBJ2-5, with D uncertain. This CDR3 region has 17 residues. The germline V gene has CDR1 MNHEY and CDR2 SMNVEV (reference sequence). V lost 1 base to trimming and J lost 5 bases, with 20 bases between them. CDR3 region: CASSLYCEKWGSETQYF. The CDR3 region has the DNA TGTGCCAGCAGTTTATATTGCGAGAAGTGGGGATCGGAGACCCAGTACTTC.

The chain uses TRBV6-6 and TRBJ1-1; D gene unclear. This CDR3 has 15 amino acids. With 2 bases removed from V and 0 bases from J, the gap between germline ends came to 10 bases. Germline V gene lookup returns CDR1 MNHNY and CDR2 SVGAGI (reference sequence). The CDR3: CASSYPGQLNTEAFF. CDR3 coding DNA: TGTGCCAGCAGTTACCCCGGGCAGTTGAACACTGAAGCTTTCTTT.

The chain links TRBV7-8 to TRBJ1-1; D unclear. CDR3 length: 13 residues. Germline V gene data show CDR1 as SGHVS and CDR2 as FQNEAQ. Trimming took off 2 bases at V and 8 bases at J, with 12 bases between the two ends. The CDR3 reads CASSLFRGGEAFF. In DNA form, the CDR3 reads TGTGCCAGCAGCTTATTTCGCGGCGGGGAAGCTTTCTTT.

This chain links TRBV7-8 with TRBJ2-1; weak D call: TRBD2 (6 bases). With the DNA end fitting TRBJ2-7 better, the J assignment may be wrong. This CDR3 region has 16 residues. CDR1 is SGHVS and CDR2 is FQNEAQ in the germline V gene. This chain's CDR3 is CASSLEGSGLGREQYF. The CDR3, as DNA: TGTGCCAGCAGCTTAGAGGGAAGCGGGTTAGGTCGCGAGCAGTACTTC.